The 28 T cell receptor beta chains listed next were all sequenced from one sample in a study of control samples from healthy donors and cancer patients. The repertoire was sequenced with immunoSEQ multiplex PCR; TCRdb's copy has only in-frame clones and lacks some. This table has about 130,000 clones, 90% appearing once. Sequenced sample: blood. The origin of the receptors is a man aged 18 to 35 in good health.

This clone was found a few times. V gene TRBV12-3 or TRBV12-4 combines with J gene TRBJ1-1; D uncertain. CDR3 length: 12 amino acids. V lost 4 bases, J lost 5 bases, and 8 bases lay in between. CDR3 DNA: TGTGCCAGCAGTTGGGCCAATACTGAAGCTTTCTTT. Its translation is CASSWANTEAFF.

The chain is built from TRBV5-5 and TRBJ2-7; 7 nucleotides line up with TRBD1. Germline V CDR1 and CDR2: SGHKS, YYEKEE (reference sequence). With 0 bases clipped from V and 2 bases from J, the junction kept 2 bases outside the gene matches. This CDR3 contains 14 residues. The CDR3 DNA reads TGTGCCAGCAGCTTGGGAACAGGGGCCTACGAGCAGTACTTC. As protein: CASSLGTGAYEQYF.

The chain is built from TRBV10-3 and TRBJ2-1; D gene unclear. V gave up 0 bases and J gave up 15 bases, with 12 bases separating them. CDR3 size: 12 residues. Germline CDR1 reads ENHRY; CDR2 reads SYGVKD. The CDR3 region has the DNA TGTGCCATCAGTGAGTCTATAGGACGTCGGTTCTTC. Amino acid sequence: CAISESIGRRFF.

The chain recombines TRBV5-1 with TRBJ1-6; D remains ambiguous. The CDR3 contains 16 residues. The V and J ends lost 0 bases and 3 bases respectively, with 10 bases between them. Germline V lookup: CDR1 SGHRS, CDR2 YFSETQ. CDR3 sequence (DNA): TGCGCCAGCAGCTTGGCGTCGGCCGTCTATAATTCACCCCTCCACTTT. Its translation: CASSLASAVYNSPLHF.

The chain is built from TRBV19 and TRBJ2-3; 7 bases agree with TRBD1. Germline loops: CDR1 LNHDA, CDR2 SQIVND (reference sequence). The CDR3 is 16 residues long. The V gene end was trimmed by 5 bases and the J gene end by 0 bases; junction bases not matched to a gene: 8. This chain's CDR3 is CASSLMGTASTDTQYF. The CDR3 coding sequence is TGTGCCAGTAGTCTGATGGGGACAGCCAGCACAGATACGCAGTATTTT.

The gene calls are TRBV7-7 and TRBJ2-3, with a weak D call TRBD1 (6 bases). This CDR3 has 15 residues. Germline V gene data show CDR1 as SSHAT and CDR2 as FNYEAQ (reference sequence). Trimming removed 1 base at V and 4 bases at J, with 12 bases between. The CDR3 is CASSLGRGGSDTQYF. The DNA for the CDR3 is TGTGCCAGCAGCTTAGGCAGGGGTGGTTCAGATACGCAGTATTTT. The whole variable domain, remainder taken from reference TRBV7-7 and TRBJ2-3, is GAGVSQSPRYKVTKRGQDVTLRCDPISSHATLYWYQQALGQGPEFLTYFNYEAQPDKSGLPSDRFSAERPEGSISTLTIQRTEQRDSAMYRCASSLGRGGSDTQYFGPGTRLTVL.

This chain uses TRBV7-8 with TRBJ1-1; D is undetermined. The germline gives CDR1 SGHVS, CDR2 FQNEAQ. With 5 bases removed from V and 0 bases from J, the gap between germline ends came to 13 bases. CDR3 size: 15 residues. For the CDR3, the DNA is TGTGCCAGCAGCCGGATCGACCCACTGAACACTGAAGCTTTCTTT. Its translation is CASSRIDPLNTEAFF.

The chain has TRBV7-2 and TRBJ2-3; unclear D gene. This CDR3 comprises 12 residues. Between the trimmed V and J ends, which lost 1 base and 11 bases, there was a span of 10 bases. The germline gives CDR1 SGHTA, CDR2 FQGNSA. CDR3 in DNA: TGTGCCAGCAGCTTAGTCGCCCCTCTGCAGTATTTT. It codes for CASSLVAPLQYF.

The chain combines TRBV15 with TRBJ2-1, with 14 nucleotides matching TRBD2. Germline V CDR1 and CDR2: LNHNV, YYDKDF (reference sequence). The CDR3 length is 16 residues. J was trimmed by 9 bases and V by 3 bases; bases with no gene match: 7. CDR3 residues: CATSSLGTSGSIEQFF. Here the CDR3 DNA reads TGTGCCACCAGCAGCCTCGGGACTAGCGGGAGCATTGAGCAGTTCTTC.

CDR3 residues: CASSEGLLQGRYEQFF. The CDR3 nucleotides are TGTGCCAGCAGTGAAGGGTTATTACAGGGGCGGTATGAGCAGTTCTTC. This rearrangement joins TRBV2 to TRBJ2-1, with TRBD1 matching 7 bases. Germline V gene sequence: CDR1 SNHLY, CDR2 FYNNEI. V gave up 1 base and J gave up 8 bases; unmatched junction bases: 11. This CDR3 contains 16 residues.

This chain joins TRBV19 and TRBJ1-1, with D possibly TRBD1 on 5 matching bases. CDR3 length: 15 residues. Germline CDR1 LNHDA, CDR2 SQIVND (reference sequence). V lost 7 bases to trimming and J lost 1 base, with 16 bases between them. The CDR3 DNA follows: TGTGCCAGTATTATGGGGGGAGTAAGGAACACTGAAGCTTTCTTT. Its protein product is CASIMGGVRNTEAFF. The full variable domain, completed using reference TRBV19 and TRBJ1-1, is DGGITQSPKYLFRKEGQNVTLSCEQNLNHDAMYWYRQDPGQGLRLIYYSQIVNDFQKGDIAEGYSVSREKKESFPLTVTSAQKNPTAFYLCASIMGGVRNTEAFFGQGTRLTVV.

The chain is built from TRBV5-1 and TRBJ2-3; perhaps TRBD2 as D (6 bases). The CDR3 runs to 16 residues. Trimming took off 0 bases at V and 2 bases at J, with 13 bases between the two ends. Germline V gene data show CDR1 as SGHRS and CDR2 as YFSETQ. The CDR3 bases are TGCGCCAGCAGCTTGGCCGGGGGTCACAACACAGATACGCAGTATTTT. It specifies CASSLAGGHNTDTQYF.

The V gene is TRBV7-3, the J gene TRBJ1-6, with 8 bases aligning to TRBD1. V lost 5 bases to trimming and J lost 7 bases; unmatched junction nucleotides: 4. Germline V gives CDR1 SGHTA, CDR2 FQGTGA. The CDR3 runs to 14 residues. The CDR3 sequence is CASSMNRGNSPLHF. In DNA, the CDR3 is TGTGCCAGCAGCATGAACAGGGGGAATTCACCCCTCCACTTT.

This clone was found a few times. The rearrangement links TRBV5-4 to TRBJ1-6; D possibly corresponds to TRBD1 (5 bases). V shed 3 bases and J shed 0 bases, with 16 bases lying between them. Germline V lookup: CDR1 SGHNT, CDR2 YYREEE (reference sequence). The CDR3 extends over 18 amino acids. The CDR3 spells CASSSSKSGGSYNSPLHF. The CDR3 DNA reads TGTGCCAGCAGCTCATCCAAATCTGGGGGCTCCTATAATTCACCCCTCCACTTT.

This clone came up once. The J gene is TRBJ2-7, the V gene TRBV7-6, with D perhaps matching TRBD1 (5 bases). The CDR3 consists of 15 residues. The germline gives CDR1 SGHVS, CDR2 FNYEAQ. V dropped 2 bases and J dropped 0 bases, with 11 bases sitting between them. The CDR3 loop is CASSLLSDSSYEQYF. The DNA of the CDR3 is TGTGCCAGCAGCTTACTGTCTGACAGCTCCTACGAGCAGTACTTC.

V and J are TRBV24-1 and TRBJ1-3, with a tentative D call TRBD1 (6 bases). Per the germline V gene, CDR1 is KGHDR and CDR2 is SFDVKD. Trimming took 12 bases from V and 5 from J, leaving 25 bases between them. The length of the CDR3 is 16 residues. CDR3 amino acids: CAAKGDLKGCRNTIYF. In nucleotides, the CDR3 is TGTGCCGCCAAGGGGGACCTTAAGGGGTGTAGAAACACCATATATTTT.

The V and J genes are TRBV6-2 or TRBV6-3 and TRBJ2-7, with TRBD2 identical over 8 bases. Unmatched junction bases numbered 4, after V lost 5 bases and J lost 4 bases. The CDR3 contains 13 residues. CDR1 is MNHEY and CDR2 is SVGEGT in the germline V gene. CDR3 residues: CASSKAGDYEQYV. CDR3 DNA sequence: TGTGCCAGCAGTAAAGCGGGAGATTACGAGCAGTACGTC.

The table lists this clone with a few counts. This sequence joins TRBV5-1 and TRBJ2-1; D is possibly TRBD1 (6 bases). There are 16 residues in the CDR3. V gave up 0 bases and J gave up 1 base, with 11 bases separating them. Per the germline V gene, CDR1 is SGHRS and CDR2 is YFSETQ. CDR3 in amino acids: CASSLDRVWSYNEQFF. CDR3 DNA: TGCGCCAGCAGCTTGGACAGGGTTTGGTCCTACAATGAGCAGTTCTTC.

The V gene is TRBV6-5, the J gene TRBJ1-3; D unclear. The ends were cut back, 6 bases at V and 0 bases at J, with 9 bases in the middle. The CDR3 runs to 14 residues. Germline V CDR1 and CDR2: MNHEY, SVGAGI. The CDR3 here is CASSRMGSGNTIYF. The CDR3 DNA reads TGTGCCAGCAGCCGGATGGGCTCTGGAAACACCATATATTTT.

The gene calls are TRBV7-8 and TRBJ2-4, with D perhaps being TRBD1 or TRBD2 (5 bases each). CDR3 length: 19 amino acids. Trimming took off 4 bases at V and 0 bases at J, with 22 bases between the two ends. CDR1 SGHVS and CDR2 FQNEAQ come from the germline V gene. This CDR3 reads CASSSRDRRRYVAKNIQYF. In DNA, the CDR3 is TGTGCCAGCAGCTCTCGGGACCGACGAAGGTACGTAGCCAAAAACATTCAGTACTTC.

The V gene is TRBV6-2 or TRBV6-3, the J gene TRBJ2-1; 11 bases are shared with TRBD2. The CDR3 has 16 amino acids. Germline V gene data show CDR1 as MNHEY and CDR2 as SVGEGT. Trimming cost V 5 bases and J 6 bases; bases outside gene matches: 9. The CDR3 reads CASSHRLAGKINEQFF. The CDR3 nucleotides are TGTGCCAGCAGTCACAGACTAGCGGGGAAGATCAATGAGCAGTTCTTC.

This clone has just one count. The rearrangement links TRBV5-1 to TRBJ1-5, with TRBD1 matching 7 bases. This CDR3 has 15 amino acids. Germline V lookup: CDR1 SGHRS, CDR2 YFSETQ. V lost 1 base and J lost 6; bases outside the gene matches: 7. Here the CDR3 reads CASSLNSGGGQPQHF. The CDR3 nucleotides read TGCGCCAGCAGCTTGAATTCAGGGGGAGGTCAGCCCCAGCATTTT.

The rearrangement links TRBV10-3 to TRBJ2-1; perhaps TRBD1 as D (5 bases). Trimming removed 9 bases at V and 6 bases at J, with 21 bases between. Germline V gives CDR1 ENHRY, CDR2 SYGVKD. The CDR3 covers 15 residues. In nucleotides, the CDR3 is TGTGCCATTACTCGATCTGACAATCAGGGCAATGAGCAGTTCTTC. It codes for CAITRSDNQGNEQFF.

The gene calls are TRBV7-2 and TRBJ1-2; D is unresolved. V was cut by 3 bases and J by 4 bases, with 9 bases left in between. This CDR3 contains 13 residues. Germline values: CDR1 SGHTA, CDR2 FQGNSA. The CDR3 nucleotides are TGTGCCAGCAGCTTCCGGGGTTCCTATGGCTACACCTTC. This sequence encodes CASSFRGSYGYTF.

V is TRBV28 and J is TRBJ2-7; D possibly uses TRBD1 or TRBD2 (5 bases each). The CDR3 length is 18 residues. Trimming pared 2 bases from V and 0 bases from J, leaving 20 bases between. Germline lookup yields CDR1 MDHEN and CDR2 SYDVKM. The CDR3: CASSLSSHGPGSSYEQYF. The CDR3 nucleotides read TGTGCCAGCAGTTTAAGTTCCCACGGCCCAGGGAGCTCCTACGAGCAGTACTTC.

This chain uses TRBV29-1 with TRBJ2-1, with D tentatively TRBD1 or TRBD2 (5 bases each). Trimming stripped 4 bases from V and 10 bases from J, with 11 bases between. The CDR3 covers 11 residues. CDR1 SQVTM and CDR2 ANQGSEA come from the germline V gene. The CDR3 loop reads CSVAEGHEQFF. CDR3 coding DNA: TGCAGCGTTGCTGAGGGGCACGAGCAGTTCTTC.

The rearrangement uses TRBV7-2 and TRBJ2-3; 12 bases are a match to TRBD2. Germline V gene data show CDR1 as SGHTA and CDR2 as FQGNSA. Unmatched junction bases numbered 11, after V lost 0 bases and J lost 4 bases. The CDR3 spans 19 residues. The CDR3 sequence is CASSLARVSSGRVADTQYF. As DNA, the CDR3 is TGTGCCAGCAGCTTAGCGCGGGTTTCTAGCGGGAGGGTCGCAGATACGCAGTATTTT.

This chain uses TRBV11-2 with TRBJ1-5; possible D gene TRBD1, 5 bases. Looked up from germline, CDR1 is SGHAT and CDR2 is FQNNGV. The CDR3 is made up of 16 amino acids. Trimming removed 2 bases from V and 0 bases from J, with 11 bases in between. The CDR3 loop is CASSLNSGDSNQPQHF. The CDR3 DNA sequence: TGTGCCAGCAGCTTAAATTCGGGGGATAGCAATCAGCCCCAGCATTTT. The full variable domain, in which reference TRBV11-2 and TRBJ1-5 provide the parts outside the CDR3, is EAGVAQSPRYKIIEKRQSVAFWCNPISGHATLYWYQQILGQGPKLLIQFQNNGVVDDSQLPKDRFSAERLKGVDSTLKIQPAKLEDSAVYLCASSLNSGDSNQPQHFGDGTRLSIL.